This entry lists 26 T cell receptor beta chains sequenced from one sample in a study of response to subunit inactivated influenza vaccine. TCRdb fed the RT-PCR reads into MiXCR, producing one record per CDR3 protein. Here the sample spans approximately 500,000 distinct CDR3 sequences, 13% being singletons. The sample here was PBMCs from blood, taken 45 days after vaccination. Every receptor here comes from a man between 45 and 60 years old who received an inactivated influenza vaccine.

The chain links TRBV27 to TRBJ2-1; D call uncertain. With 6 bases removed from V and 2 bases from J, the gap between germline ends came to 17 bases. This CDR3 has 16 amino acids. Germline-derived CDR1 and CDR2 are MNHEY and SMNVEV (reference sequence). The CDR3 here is CASSLYLNPPYNEQFF. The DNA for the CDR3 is TGTGCCAGCAGCCTTTACCTCAACCCACCCTACAATGAGCAGTTCTTC.

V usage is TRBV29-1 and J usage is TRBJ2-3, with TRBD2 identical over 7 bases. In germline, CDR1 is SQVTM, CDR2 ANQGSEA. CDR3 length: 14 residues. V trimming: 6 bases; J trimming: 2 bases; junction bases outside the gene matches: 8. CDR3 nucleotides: TGCAGCGTCCAGGACCGGGAGGCCACAGATACGCAGTATTTT. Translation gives CSVQDREATDTQYF.

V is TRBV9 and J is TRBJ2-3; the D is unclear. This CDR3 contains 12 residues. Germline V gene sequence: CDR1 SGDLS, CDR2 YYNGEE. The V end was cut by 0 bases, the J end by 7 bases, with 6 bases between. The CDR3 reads CASSVDVYTQYF. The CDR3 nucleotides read TGTGCCAGCAGCGTAGATGTGTATACGCAGTATTTT.

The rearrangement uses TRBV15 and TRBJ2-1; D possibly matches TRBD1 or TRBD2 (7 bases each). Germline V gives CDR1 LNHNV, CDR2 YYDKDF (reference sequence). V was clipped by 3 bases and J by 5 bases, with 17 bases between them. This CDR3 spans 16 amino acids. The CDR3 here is CATSSSPGGTDNEQFF. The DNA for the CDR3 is TGTGCCACCAGCAGCTCCCCCGGGGGGACAGACAATGAGCAGTTCTTC.

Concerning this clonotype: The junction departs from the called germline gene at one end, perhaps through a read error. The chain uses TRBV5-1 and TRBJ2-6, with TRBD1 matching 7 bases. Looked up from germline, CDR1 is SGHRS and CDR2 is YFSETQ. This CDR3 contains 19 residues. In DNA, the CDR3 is TGCGCCAGCAGCTTGGCCGGGGACAGACCTAGCCCTGGGACCAACGTCCTGACTTTC. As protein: CASSLAGDRPSPGTNVLTF.

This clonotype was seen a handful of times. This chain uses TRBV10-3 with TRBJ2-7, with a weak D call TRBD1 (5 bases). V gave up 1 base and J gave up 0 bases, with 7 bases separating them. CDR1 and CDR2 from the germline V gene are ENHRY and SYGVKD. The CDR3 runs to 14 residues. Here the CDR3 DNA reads TGTGCCATCAGTGAGTTAGGGGCCTCCTACGAGCAGTACTTC. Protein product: CAISELGASYEQYF.

The CDR3 here is CASSLGRKPVGEQFF. Here the CDR3 DNA reads TGTGCCAGCAGTTTAGGACGGAAACCGGTAGGTGAGCAGTTCTTC. The chain combines TRBV27 with TRBJ2-1; D is ambiguous. The CDR3 is 15 residues long. V was pared by 2 bases and J by 9 bases, with 17 bases between. CDR1 MNHEY and CDR2 SMNVEV come from the germline V gene (reference sequence).

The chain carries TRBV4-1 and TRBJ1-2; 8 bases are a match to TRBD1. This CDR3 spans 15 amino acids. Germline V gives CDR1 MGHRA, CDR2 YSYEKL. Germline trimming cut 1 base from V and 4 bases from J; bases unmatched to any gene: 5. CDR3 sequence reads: CASSQADRAAYGYTF. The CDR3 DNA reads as TGCGCCAGCAGCCAAGCGGACAGGGCCGCCTATGGCTACACCTTC.

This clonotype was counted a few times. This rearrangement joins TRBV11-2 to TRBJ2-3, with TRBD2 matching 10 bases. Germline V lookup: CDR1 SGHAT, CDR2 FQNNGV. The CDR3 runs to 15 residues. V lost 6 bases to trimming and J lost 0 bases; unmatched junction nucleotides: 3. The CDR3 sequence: CASRLAGTSTDTQYF. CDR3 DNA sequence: TGTGCCAGCAGACTAGCGGGGACTAGCACAGATACGCAGTATTTT.

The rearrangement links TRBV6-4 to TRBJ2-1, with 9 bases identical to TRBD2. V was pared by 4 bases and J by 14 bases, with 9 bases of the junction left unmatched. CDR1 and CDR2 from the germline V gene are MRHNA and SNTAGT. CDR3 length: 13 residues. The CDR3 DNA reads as TGTGCCAGCAGTGGCGGTGGGCTAGCGGGAAAGTTCTTC. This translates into CASSGGGLAGKFF.

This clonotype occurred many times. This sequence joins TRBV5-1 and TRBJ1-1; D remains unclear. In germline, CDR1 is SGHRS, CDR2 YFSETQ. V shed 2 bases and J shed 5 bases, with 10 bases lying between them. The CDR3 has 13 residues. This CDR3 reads CASSFSAQTEAFF. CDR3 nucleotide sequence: TGCGCCAGCAGCTTCAGCGCACAAACTGAAGCTTTCTTT.

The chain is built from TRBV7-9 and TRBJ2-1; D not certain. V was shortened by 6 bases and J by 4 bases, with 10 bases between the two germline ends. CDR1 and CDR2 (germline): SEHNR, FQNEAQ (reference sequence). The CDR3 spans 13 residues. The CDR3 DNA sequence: TGTGCCAGCAGGATAGGGCTTTACAATGAGCAGTTCTTC. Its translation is CASRIGLYNEQFF.

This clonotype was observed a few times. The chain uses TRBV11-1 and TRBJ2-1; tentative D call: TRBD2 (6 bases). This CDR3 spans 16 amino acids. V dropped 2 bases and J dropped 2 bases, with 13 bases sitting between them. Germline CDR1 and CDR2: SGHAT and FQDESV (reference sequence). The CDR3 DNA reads TGTGCCAGCAGCTTAAATGCGGGGCTCACCTACAATGAGCAGTTCTTC. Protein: CASSLNAGLTYNEQFF.

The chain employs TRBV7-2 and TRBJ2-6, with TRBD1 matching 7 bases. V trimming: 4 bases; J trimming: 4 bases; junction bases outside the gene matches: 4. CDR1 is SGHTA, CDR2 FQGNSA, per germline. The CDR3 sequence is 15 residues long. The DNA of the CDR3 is TGTGCCAGCAGCTCACAGGGGACCGGGGCCAACGTCCTGACTTTC. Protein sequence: CASSSQGTGANVLTF.

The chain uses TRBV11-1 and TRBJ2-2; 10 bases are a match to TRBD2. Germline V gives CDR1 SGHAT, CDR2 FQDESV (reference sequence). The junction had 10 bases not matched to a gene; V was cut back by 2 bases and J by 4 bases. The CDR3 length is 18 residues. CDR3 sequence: CASSLTPWTSGGTGELFF. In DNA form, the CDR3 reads TGTGCCAGCAGCTTAACGCCTTGGACTAGCGGAGGCACCGGGGAGCTGTTTTTT.

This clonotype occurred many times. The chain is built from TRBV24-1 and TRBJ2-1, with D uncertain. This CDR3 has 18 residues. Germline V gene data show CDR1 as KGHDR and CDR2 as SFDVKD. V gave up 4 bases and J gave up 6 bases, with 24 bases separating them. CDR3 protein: CATSEPTAPVDVRNEQFF. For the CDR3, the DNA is TGTGCCACCAGTGAGCCCACTGCCCCGGTGGACGTTCGCAATGAGCAGTTCTTC.

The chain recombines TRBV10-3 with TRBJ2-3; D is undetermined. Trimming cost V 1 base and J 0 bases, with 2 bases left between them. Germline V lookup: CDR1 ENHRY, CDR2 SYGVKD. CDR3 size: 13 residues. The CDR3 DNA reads TGTGCCATCAGTGAGTACAGCACAGATACGCAGTATTTT. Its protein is CAISEYSTDTQYF.

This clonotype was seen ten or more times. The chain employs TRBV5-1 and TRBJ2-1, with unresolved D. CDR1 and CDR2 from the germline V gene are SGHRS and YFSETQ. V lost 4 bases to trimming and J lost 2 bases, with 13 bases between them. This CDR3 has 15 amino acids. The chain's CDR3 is CASSRIPETYNEQFF. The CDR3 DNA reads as TGCGCCAGCAGCCGCATACCAGAAACCTACAATGAGCAGTTCTTC.

The DNA for the CDR3 is TGTGCCAGCAGCCCGACCAGAGAAGAGACCCAGTACTTC. Encoded protein: CASSPTREETQYF. The rearrangement links TRBV7-3 to TRBJ2-5; D call uncertain. Trimming removed 5 bases at V and 3 bases at J, with 10 bases between. The CDR3 extends over 13 amino acids. Germline V gene lookup returns CDR1 SGHTA and CDR2 FQGTGA.

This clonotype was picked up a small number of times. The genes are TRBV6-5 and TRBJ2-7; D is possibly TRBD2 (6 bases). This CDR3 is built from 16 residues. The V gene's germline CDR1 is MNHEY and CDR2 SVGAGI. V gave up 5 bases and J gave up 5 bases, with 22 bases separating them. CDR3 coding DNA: TGTGCCAGCAGTACTGGCGTGAGGAGGGCGTCTGACGAGCAGTACTTC. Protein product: CASSTGVRRASDEQYF.

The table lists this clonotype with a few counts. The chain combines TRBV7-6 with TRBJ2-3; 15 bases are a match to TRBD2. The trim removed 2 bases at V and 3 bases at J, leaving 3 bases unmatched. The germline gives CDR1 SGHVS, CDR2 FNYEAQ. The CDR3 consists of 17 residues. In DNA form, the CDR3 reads TGTGCCAGCAGCTTACCCGGGACTAGCGGGGGGACAGATACGCAGTATTTT. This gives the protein CASSLPGTSGGTDTQYF.

CDR3 nucleotides: TGTGCCAGCAGCCAGGCCACAGGGGGTATTCGAATGAATGAGCAGTTCTTC. Protein: CASSQATGGIRMNEQFF. V gene TRBV4-2 combines with J gene TRBJ2-1, with 8 bases lining up with TRBD1. The V gene end was trimmed by 3 bases and the J gene end by 7 bases; junction bases not matched to a gene: 14. The CDR3 is 17 amino acids. CDR1 is LGHNA and CDR2 is YNFKEQ in the germline V gene.

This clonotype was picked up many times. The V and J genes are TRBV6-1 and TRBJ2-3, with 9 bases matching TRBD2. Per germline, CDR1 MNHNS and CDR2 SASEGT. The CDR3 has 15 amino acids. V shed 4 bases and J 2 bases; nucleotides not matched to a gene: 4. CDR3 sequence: CASSAGLAITDTQYF. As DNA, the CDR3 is TGTGCCAGCAGTGCGGGACTAGCCATCACAGATACGCAGTATTTT.

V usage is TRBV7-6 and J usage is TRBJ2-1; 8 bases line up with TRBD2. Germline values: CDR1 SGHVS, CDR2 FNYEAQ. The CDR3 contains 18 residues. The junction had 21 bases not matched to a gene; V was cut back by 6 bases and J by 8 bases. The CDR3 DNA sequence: TGTGCCAGCAGTTGGCCTAGCGGGCCAAAAACGGGATCAGATGAGCAGTTCTTC. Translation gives CASSWPSGPKTGSDEQFF. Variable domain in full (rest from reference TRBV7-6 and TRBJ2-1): GAGVSQSPRYKVTKRGQDVALRCDPISGHVSLYWYRQALGQGPEFLTYFNYEAQQDKSGLPNDRFSAERPEGSISTLTIQRTEQRDSAMYRCASSWPSGPKTGSDEQFFGPGTRLTVL.

CDR3 region: CASSGGTGNSPLHF. The CDR3 nucleotides are TGTGCCAGCAGTGGCGGGACGGGAAATTCACCCCTCCACTTT. This chain joins TRBV6-1 and TRBJ1-6; the D gene is possibly TRBD1 (5 bases). The CDR3 covers 14 residues. The germline V gene encodes CDR1 MNHNS and CDR2 SASEGT. V lost 4 bases to trimming and J lost 7 bases, with 11 bases between them.

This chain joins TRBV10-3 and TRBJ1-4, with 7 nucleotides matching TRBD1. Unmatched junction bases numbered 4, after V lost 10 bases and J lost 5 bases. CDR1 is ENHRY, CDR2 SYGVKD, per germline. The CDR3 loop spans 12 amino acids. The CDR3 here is CATGQTNEKLFF. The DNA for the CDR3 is TGTGCCACGGGACAGACGAATGAAAAACTGTTTTTT.